This is a list of T cell receptor beta chains from one sample in a study of T cell responses to AZD1222 COVID-19 vaccine. Assay: immunoSEQ multiplex PCR; the TCRdb copy retains only in-frame clones and omits some. The sample includes 110,000 or so clones, approximately 90% of them seen just once. The specimen was peripheral blood, collected on day 0 of AZD1222 vaccination. The receptors derive from an adult in good health. Both conserved end residues are part of each CDR3. A D gene is named only where the DNA matches it firmly. For some rows the clone size is stated as once, few or many, or as a class when expanded; others skip it.

TRBJ1-4 TRBV5-4 NA TRBD1 TGTGCCAGCAGCGAGGACAGGGACTGGGAAAAACTGTTTTTT CASSEDRDWEKLFF
TRBJ2-2 TRBV30 NA NA TGTGCCTGGAGTGTCAGATCCCACGGGGAAGGCGGGGAGCTGTTTTTT CAWSVRSHGEGGELFF
TRBJ2-7 TRBV7-2 once NA TGTGCCAGCAGCGAAGCCGGGACCCACTACGAGCAGTACTTC CASSEAGTHYEQYF
TRBJ1-3 TRBV2 NA TRBD1 TGTGCCAGCAGAACCCCGGGACAGGGGTCGGGAAACACCATATATTTT CASRTPGQGSGNTIYF
TRBJ2-1 TRBV27 NA TRBD1 TGTGCCAGCAGTCCTTGGGGCAGGGGGCGATCTGGCAATGAGCAGTTCTTC CASSPWGRGRSGNEQFF
TRBJ1-3 TRBV18 NA TRBD1 TGTGCCAGCTCACCCCCCGGGACAGGGATACACACCATATATTTT CASSPPGTGIHTIYF
TRBJ1-4 TRBV7-2 NA TRBD1 TGTGCCAGCAGCAGCAGGGGGCTAAGAGGTGAAAAACTGTTTTTT CASSSRGLRGEKLFF
TRBJ2-5 TRBV9 NA TRBD1 TGTGCCAGCAGCGTAGGCGGGACAGGGAAAGAGACCCAGTACTTC CASSVGGTGKETQYF
TRBJ1-2 TRBV28 NA NA TGTGCCAGCAGTTTAGCCCTCCCGGGACTTAACTATGGCTACACCTTC CASSLALPGLNYGYTF
TRBJ1-2 TRBV4-3 NA NA TGCGCCAGCAGCCAAGACATGGGATTGGGCTATGGCTACACCTTC CASSQDMGLGYGYTF
TRBJ1-5 TRBV28 NA TRBD1 TGTGCCAGCAGTTTATACGGGGACAGCGGAGAGCCCCAGCATTTT CASSLYGDSGEPQHF
TRBJ1-6 TRBV10-1 NA NA TGCGCCAGCAGTGAGTGGGGGCCAGGGCCCTTTTCCTATAATTCACCCCTCCACTTT CASSEWGPGPFSYNSPLHF
TRBJ1-2 TRBV30 NA TRBD1 TGTGCCTGGAGTCGACAGGGGATGCACTATGGCTACACCTTC CAWSRQGMHYGYTF
TRBJ1-3 TRBV19 NA NA TGTGCCAGTAACGATTGGGGGGCCGGCAACACCATATATTTT CASNDWGAGNTIYF
TRBJ1-2 TRBV18 NA TRBD1 TGTGCCAGCTCACCCCTACACGGAGGGACAGGGGGATCTAACTATGGCTACACCTTC CASSPLHGGTGGSNYGYTF
TRBJ2-7 TRBV6-1 once TRBD1 TGTGCCAGCAGTGAAGAAACAGGGGGCTACTACGAGCAGTACTTC CASSEETGGYYEQYF
TRBJ2-7 TRBV5-1 NA TRBD2 TGCGCCAGCAGCTTGGCATCGTTGGGACTAGCTTCGGGATACGAGCAGTACTTC CASSLASLGLASGYEQYF
TRBJ2-7 TRBV30 NA NA TGTGCCGTCAAGCCGGGAATCTACGAGCAGTACTTC CAVKPGIYEQYF
TRBJ1-2 TRBV25-1 NA NA TGTGCCAGCAGTAGACAGACTAACTATGGCTACACCTTC CASSRQTNYGYTF
TRBJ2-7 TRBV4-2 NA NA TGTGCCGCTTCCTCTCTGGGGACCCCCTCCTACGAGCAGTACTTC CAASSLGTPSYEQYF
TRBJ1-1 TRBV7-2 NA TRBD1 TGTGCCAGCAGCGCGGGGACAGGGGGCAAGACTGAAGCTTTCTTT CASSAGTGGKTEAFF
TRBJ2-7 TRBV14 once NA TGTGCCAGCAGCCAAGTTGGCCCTTCCTACGAGCAGTACTTC CASSQVGPSYEQYF
TRBJ1-1 TRBV7-9 few NA TGTGCCAGCAGCTTATCGGGTAACACTGAAGCTTTCTTT CASSLSGNTEAFF
TRBJ2-7 TRBV6-5 NA TRBD2 TGTGCCAGCAGCCAACTGGGGGGGGGTCTCCACGAGCAGTACTTC CASSQLGGGLHEQYF
TRBJ1-1 TRBV29-1 NA NA TGCAGCGTTGAACCCGCGATGGGTGACACTGAAGCTTTCTTT CSVEPAMGDTEAFF
TRBJ2-3 TRBV25-1 NA NA TGTGCCAGCAGTGAACCCCCCGCGGATACGCAGTATTTT CASSEPPADTQYF
TRBJ2-7 TRBV5-1 NA TRBD1 TGCGCCAGCAGTCTATGGGACAGGGCAGGGTCCTACGAGCAGTACTTC CASSLWDRAGSYEQYF